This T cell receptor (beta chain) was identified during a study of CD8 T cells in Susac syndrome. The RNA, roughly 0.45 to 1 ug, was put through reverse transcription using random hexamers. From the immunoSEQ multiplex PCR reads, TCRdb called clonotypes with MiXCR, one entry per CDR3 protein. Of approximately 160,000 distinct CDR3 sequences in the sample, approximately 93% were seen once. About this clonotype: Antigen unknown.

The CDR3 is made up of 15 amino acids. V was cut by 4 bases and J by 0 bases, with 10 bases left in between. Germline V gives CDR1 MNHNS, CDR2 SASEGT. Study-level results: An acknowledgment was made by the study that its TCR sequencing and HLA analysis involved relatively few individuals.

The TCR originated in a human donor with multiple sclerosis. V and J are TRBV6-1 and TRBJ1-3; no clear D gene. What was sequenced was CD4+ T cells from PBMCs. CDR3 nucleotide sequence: TGTGCCAGCAGTGCCTATCTATTCTCTGGAAACACCATATATTTT. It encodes CASSAYLFSGNTIYF.